This T cell receptor (beta chain) was sequenced during a study of PD-1 blockade in mismatch repair-deficient tumors. Study in general: Patients had over ten mismatch repair-deficient cancer types and were previously treated and progressing. Overall study findings and caveats: Tumor-resident clones, often absent from pretreatment blood, expanded after pembrolizumab and then contracted.

Germline V CDR1 and CDR2: LGHNA, YSLEER. This CDR3 is built from 14 residues. V shed 5 bases and J shed 4 bases, with 13 bases lying between them. Every patient had mismatch repair deficiency by PCR or immunohistochemistry. The TCR-sequenced patients were a few responders to pembrolizumab. With regard to this clone: Its specificity is unknown.

TCRdb's copy holds only in-frame clones and misses some; the assay was immunoSEQ multiplex PCR. Here the sample spans roughly 50,000 clones, more than 65% being singletons. The receptor comes from an adult with mismatch repair-deficient cancer. The gene calls are TRBV4-3 and TRBJ2-3; tentatively, D is TRBD1 (6 bases). The specimen comprised peripheral blood, sampled about 20 weeks after starting pembrolizumab. CDR3 nucleotides: TGCGCCAGCAGCGCAGGGGACACCCCAGATACGCAGTATTTT. It specifies CASSAGDTPDTQYF.